The 11 T cell receptor beta chains reported below all come from one sample, sequenced in a study of tumor-infiltrating lymphocytes in localized non-small cell lung cancer. Measured with immunoSEQ multiplex PCR; TCRdb has only the in-frame clones, and not every one. This table holds approximately 15,000 clones, about four fifths found once. Source material: lung tumor tissue. The origin of the receptors is a human donor with non-small cell lung cancer.

The chain recombines TRBV5-1 with TRBJ2-2; perhaps TRBD1 as D (5 bases). V was cut by 5 bases and J by 4 bases, with 12 bases left in between. The germline V gene encodes CDR1 SGHRS and CDR2 YFSETQ. There are 14 residues in the CDR3. The CDR3 coding sequence is TGCGCCAGCAGAGCTGCAGGGCCCACCGGGGAGCTGTTTTTT. Encoded protein: CASRAAGPTGELFF.

This clone is a singleton in its sample. The rearrangement joins TRBV9 to TRBJ2-3, with a possible D match to TRBD1 (6 bases). Trimming stripped 4 bases from V and 3 bases from J, with 21 bases between. This CDR3 is built from 17 residues. The germline gives CDR1 SGDLS, CDR2 YYNGEE. The DNA for the CDR3 is TGTGCCAGCAGCCCCCTTCAGGGAAGGGGGTTTACAGATACGCAGTATTTT. Its protein product is CASSPLQGRGFTDTQYF.

The sample holds a few counts of this clone. V and J are TRBV29-1 and TRBJ2-7; either TRBD1 or TRBD2 may supply D (5 bases each). CDR3 length: 14 amino acids. Germline-derived CDR1 and CDR2 are SQVTM and ANQGSEA. V shed 5 bases and J shed 0 bases, with 14 bases lying between them. The CDR3 bases are TGCAGCGTTTCCGGGACGGGGAGCTCCTACGAGCAGTACTTC. Its translation: CSVSGTGSSYEQYF.

This chain links TRBV7-2 with TRBJ2-3, with D perhaps assigned TRBD1 or TRBD2 (6 bases each). Trimming cost V 1 base and J 6 bases, with 11 bases left between them. This CDR3 spans 14 amino acids. CDR1 and CDR2 (germline): SGHTA, FQGNSA. This chain's CDR3 is CASSLVTGRDTQYF. CDR3 DNA: TGTGCCAGCAGCTTAGTCACAGGGAGGGATACGCAGTATTTT.

The chain couples TRBV11-2 to TRBJ2-7, with D maybe TRBD2 (6 bases). The CDR3 is 13 residues long. Germline CDR1 and CDR2: SGHAT and FQNNGV. Trimming cost V 5 bases and J 1 base, with 9 bases left between them. The DNA for the CDR3 is TGTGCCAGCAGCCTTGGGGGGTCCTACGAGCAGTACTTC. It yields the protein CASSLGGSYEQYF.

The chain employs TRBV7-2 and TRBJ2-7; TRBD1 aligns across 7 bases. Germline V gene data show CDR1 as SGHTA and CDR2 as FQGNSA. The ends lost 1 base at V and 2 bases at J; junction bases unmatched: 8. The CDR3 totals 16 residues. The CDR3 DNA is TGTGCCAGCAGCTTAGGGGGCAGGGGGAGTCCCTACGAGCAGTACTTC. Its translation is CASSLGGRGSPYEQYF.

This chain uses TRBV5-4 with TRBJ2-2, with D possibly TRBD2 on 5 matching bases. The ends were cut back, 3 bases at V and 2 bases at J, with 11 bases in the middle. In germline, CDR1 is SGHNT, CDR2 YYREEE (reference sequence). CDR3 size: 15 residues. The CDR3 sequence is CASSWVTGNTGELFF. The CDR3 DNA follows: TGTGCCAGCAGCTGGGTGACGGGAAACACCGGGGAGCTGTTTTTT.

This rearrangement joins TRBV28 to TRBJ1-1, with 8 bases fitting TRBD1. Germline V CDR1 and CDR2: MDHEN, SYDVKM. This CDR3 spans 16 amino acids. Trimming removed 6 bases from V and 1 base from J; junction bases left unmatched: 10. CDR3 nucleotides: TGTGCCAGCAGCCTAGGACAGGGAAGCACGAACACTGAAGCTTTCTTT. It is translated as CASSLGQGSTNTEAFF. Full variable domain (rest looked up from reference TRBV28 and TRBJ1-1): DVKVTQSSRYLVKRTGEKVFLECVQDMDHENMFWYRQDPGLGLRLIYFSYDVKMKEKGDIPEGYSVSREKKERFSLILESASTNQTSMYLCASSLGQGSTNTEAFFGQGTRLTVV.

This chain links TRBV6-1 with TRBJ2-1, with D possibly TRBD1 on 6 matching bases. V lost 2 bases and J lost 9, with 11 bases in between. The CDR3 runs to 13 residues. Germline V gene data show CDR1 as MNHNS and CDR2 as SASEGT. CDR3 protein: CASSEITGTEQFF. CDR3 nucleotide sequence: TGTGCCAGCAGTGAAATCACAGGGACTGAGCAGTTCTTC.

V and J are TRBV4-1 and TRBJ2-2; D is ambiguous. The CDR3 is 15 amino acids. Germline CDR1 reads MGHRA; CDR2 reads YSYEKL. V was pared by 6 bases and J by 0 bases, with 11 bases between. The DNA of the CDR3 is TGCGCCAGCAGTCCCGCGGCATCGAACACCGGGGAGCTGTTTTTT. It codes for CASSPAASNTGELFF.

V gene TRBV2 combines with J gene TRBJ1-4; possibly TRBD1 for D (6 bases). The germline CDR1 and CDR2 sequences are SNHLY and FYNNEI. The V and J ends lost 4 bases and 7 bases respectively, with 10 bases between them. This CDR3 has 13 amino acids. The DNA for the CDR3 is TGTGCCAGCAGTGCGGGGGCGGTTGAAAAACTGTTTTTT. It codes for CASSAGAVEKLFF.